This TCR beta chain was documented in a study of cytomegalovirus exposure and HLA in healthy donors. Regarding the study as a whole: Later work showed greater clonal expansion in HLA-associated TCR beta chains than in equally common others. Altogether, 150 or so TCR beta chains were recorded as cytomegalovirus-associated. As confirmed in vitro, a few CMV-associated chains were specific for CMV antigens.

Use of 60 Vbeta and 13 Jbeta primers characterized the PCR. The table came from immunoSEQ multiplex PCR; TCRdb's copy has only in-frame clones and leaves some out. The sample holds around 150,000 clones, more than 80% seen once. On this clone itself: Its antigen is as yet unknown.

The V segment lost 0 bases and the J segment 2 bases; nucleotides outside the gene matches: 5. The CDR3 consists of 16 residues. Germline V CDR1 and CDR2: LGHNA, YSLEER. The receptor was isolated from a middle-aged woman in good health and CMV-seropositive. The material sequenced was PBMCs. The V and J genes are TRBV4-3 and TRBJ2-3, with TRBD1 identical over 7 bases. The CDR3 here is CASSQETGANTDTQYF. The CDR3 DNA follows: TGCGCCAGCAGCCAAGAAACAGGGGCCAACACAGATACGCAGTATTTT.